A selection of T cell receptor beta chains follows, all from one sample in a study of vaccination and CD4 T cells after COVID-19. Their target antigens are unknown. Each CDR3 protein gets one entry after TCRdb re-called the PCR reads with MiXCR. The table includes more than 7,500 distinct CDR3 sequences, around 41% detected once. The sequencing sample was made of CD4+ T cells from blood, cultured in vitro. The source of these receptors is a human donor in good health. CDR3s include the opening cysteine and the closing phenylalanine or tryptophan. Each record gives: V gene, J gene, CDR3 protein.

V: TRBV12-3/TRBV12-4
J: TRBJ2-7
CDR3: CASSLIGGEQYF

V: TRBV27
J: TRBJ1-3
CDR3: CASRAGGGIVRGNTIYF

V: TRBV6-5
J: TRBJ1-2
CDR3: CASSSPDRANYGYTF

V: TRBV7-2
J: TRBJ1-1
CDR3: CASSLEANTEAFF

V: TRBV20-1
J: TRBJ2-3
CDR3: CSARVPRGSTDTQYF

V: TRBV20-1
J: TRBJ1-1
CDR3: CSASQDPPHNTEAFF

V: TRBV27
J: TRBJ2-7
CDR3: CASSVTGMSSYEQYF

V: TRBV18
J: TRBJ1-1
CDR3: CASSPRQGDTEAFF

V: TRBV2
J: TRBJ2-1
CDR3: CASSGGLNAGYNEQFF

V: TRBV25-1
J: TRBJ2-3
CDR3: CASIMEGTDTQYF

V: TRBV24-1
J: TRBJ2-5
CDR3: CATSEGGSGKGGTQYF

V: TRBV6-5
J: TRBJ2-7
CDR3: CASSYLYEQYF

V: TRBV20-1
J: TRBJ2-1
CDR3: CSARDSASGISSYNEQFF

V: TRBV20-1
J: TRBJ2-7
CDR3: CSAREQRETYEQYF

V: TRBV11-3
J: TRBJ2-7
CDR3: CASSSNPGHEQYF

V: TRBV19
J: TRBJ2-1
CDR3: CASRFRGQNNEQFF

V: TRBV20-1
J: TRBJ1-2
CDR3: CSAPGRNYGYTF

V: TRBV7-8
J: TRBJ1-2
CDR3: CASSSRVSNYGYTF

V: TRBV6-1
J: TRBJ2-1
CDR3: CASSEGTSGSNEQFF

V: TRBV6-1
J: TRBJ1-5
CDR3: CASSAPGRRKDQPQHF

V: TRBV28
J: TRBJ1-2
CDR3: CASMVHDNYGYTF

V: TRBV7-9
J: TRBJ2-2
CDR3: CASRHSRDRGDTGELFF

V: TRBV11-2
J: TRBJ2-5
CDR3: CASSLVRFKGETQYF

V: TRBV24-1
J: TRBJ2-7
CDR3: CATSDPLEGPGFEQYF

V: TRBV15
J: TRBJ2-1
CDR3: CASGTINYNEQFF

V: TRBV30
J: TRBJ2-5
CDR3: CAWSVGLITPTQYF

V: TRBV20-1
J: TRBJ2-3
CDR3: CSARDDINTDTQYF

V: TRBV6-2/TRBV6-3
J: TRBJ2-7
CDR3: CASSHPGQGNSYEQYF

V: TRBV5-4
J: TRBJ2-1
CDR3: CASSLGEGRGEFF

V: TRBV5-6
J: TRBJ1-1
CDR3: CASSPPGPGYEAFF

V: TRBV6-5
J: TRBJ2-7
CDR3: CASSSVWEQYF

V: TRBV6-1
J: NA
CDR3: CASTRDRVHEQYF

V: TRBV25-1
J: TRBJ2-2
CDR3: CASSGGQGAWTGELFF

V: TRBV7-2
J: TRBJ2-1
CDR3: CASSRESSYNEQFF

V: TRBV10-2
J: TRBJ1-1
CDR3: CASSDGLVSGTVNTEAFF

V: TRBV28
J: TRBJ1-5
CDR3: CASSSSIRHRYSNQPQHF

V: TRBV24-1
J: TRBJ2-5
CDR3: CATSDLREEMRGETQYF

V: TRBV28
J: TRBJ2-3
CDR3: CASSLGPGGNTDTQYF

V: TRBV6-1
J: TRBJ1-5
CDR3: CASSGQTGGPSNQPQHF

V: TRBV5-5
J: TRBJ1-5
CDR3: CASSLGAGGTQPQHF

V: TRBV5-5
J: TRBJ2-5
CDR3: CASTRLHRDRVSQETQYF

V: TRBV20-1
J: TRBJ2-1
CDR3: CSAIAGGSDDEQFF

V: TRBV28
J: TRBJ1-2
CDR3: CASSLGSHMWGQPPTANYGYTF

V: TRBV27
J: TRBJ1-1
CDR3: CASSFTTGLTEAFF

V: TRBV6-1
J: TRBJ2-1
CDR3: CASSTTGGAYNEQFF

V: TRBV11-3
J: TRBJ2-3
CDR3: CASSPGLAGDLSTDTQYF

V: TRBV6-2/TRBV6-3
J: TRBJ1-1
CDR3: CASSLNRGMNTEAFF

V: TRBV20-1
J: TRBJ2-4
CDR3: CSAREGQGPLAKNIQYF

V: TRBV7-9
J: TRBJ2-5
CDR3: CASSLGQQKTQYF

V: TRBV20-1
J: TRBJ2-5
CDR3: CSASKGETQYF